These T cell receptor beta chains were read from a single sample in a study of blood T cell repertoires in COVID-19. The data were produced by immunoSEQ multiplex PCR, yet TCRdb's version contains in-frame clones alone and is incomplete. This table holds around 120,000 clones, around 91% found once. Sequencing used peripheral blood. Receptor source: a woman of 80 years or more with acute or convalescent COVID-19. CDR3s include the opening cysteine and the closing phenylalanine or tryptophan. The D gene is left open where the match is weak. Size values are once, few and many counts, or a class for expanded clones, and some rows have none.

>-|TRBV20-1|TRBJ2-2|-
CSARDYGELFF
TGCAGTGCTAGAGACTACGGGGAGCTGTTTTTT
>-|TRBV6-5|TRBJ2-1|-
CASRTLGWNEQFF
TGTGCCAGCCGGACACTTGGGTGGAATGAGCAGTTCTTC
>TRBD1|TRBV5-1|TRBJ1-1|once
CASSLVSTTGLNTEAFF
TGCGCCAGCAGCTTGGTAAGCACGACAGGGCTGAACACTGAAGCTTTCTTT
>-|TRBV12-3/TRBV12-4|TRBJ1-2|-
CASSLREGPGYTF
TGTGCCAGCAGTTTACGGGAGGGGCCGGGCTACACCTTC
>-|TRBV10-3|TRBJ1-4|-
CAISEGGTGNEKLFF
TGTGCCATCAGTGAGGGGGGGACGGGGAATGAAAAACTGTTTTTT
>-|TRBV5-4|TRBJ2-7|-
CASRPSSGSLPRQEQYF
TGTGCCAGCAGGCCATCCAGCGGAAGTCTCCCCCGGCAGGAGCAGTACTTC
>TRBD1|TRBV19|TRBJ2-3|-
CASSVRTGVLTDTQYF
TGTGCCAGTAGTGTCCGGACAGGGGTTTTGACAGATACGCAGTATTTT
>-|TRBV19|TRBJ2-1|-
CASSIDSYNEQFF
TGTGCCAGTAGTATAGACAGCTACAATGAGCAGTTCTTC
>-|TRBV7-9|TRBJ2-7|-
CASSLGRGHNEQYF
TGTGCCAGCAGCTTAGGAAGGGGACACAACGAGCAGTACTTC
>TRBD1|TRBV18|TRBJ1-5|-
CASSPSGGGQPQHF
TGTGCCAGCTCACCATCAGGGGGAGGTCAGCCCCAGCATTTT
>-|TRBV24-1|TRBJ2-2|once
CATSDQGGTANTGELFF
TGTGCCACCAGTGACCAGGGGGGAACCGCGAACACCGGGGAGCTGTTTTTT
>-|TRBV28|TRBJ2-2|-
CASRNGTPNTGELFF
TGTGCCAGCAGAAACGGGACACCGAACACCGGGGAGCTGTTTTTT
>TRBD1|TRBV18|TRBJ1-2|-
CASSPNPGQINYGYTF
TGTGCCAGCTCACCGAATCCGGGACAGATTAACTATGGCTACACCTTC
>-|TRBV20-1|TRBJ2-3|once
CSASDPGTSTDTQYF
TGCAGTGCTAGTGACCCGGGGACTTCAACAGATACGCAGTATTTT
>TRBD1|TRBV30|TRBJ2-1|once
CAWTFRDRLYEQFF
TGTGCCTGGACATTCCGGGACAGGCTCTATGAGCAGTTCTTC
>-|TRBV10-3|TRBJ2-5|-
CAISEAGNNQETQYF
TGTGCCATCAGTGAAGCGGGCAATAACCAAGAGACCCAGTACTTC
>-|TRBV27|TRBJ2-7|-
CASSYGRDYEQYF
TGTGCCAGCAGTTACGGCCGGGACTACGAGCAGTACTTC
>-|TRBV5-4|TRBJ2-5|-
CASSLITGGGETQYF
TGTGCCAGCAGCTTGATAACAGGCGGAGGGGAGACCCAGTACTTC
>-|TRBV30|TRBJ1-6|few
CAWSVKTRALLYNSPLHF
TGTGCCTGGAGTGTAAAAACCAGGGCCCTTCTATATAATTCACCCCTCCACTTT
>TRBD2|TRBV18|TRBJ2-3|-
CASSPFGGASQDTQYF
TGTGCCAGCTCACCATTCGGGGGGGCTAGTCAAGATACGCAGTATTTT
>-|TRBV7-3|TRBJ1-1|-
CASRRGTDTEAFF
TGTGCCAGCAGAAGGGGTACGGACACTGAAGCTTTCTTT
>TRBD1|TRBV7-9|TRBJ2-7|-
CASSPTGLLDEQYF
TGTGCCAGCAGCCCGACAGGGTTGCTCGACGAGCAGTACTTC
>TRBD2|TRBV11-2|TRBJ2-3|-
CASSLVEAGGHTDTQYF
TGTGCCAGCAGCTTAGTAGAAGCGGGGGGTCACACAGATACGCAGTATTTT
>-|TRBV6-8|TRBJ2-2|-
CASSSTDTGELFF
TGTGCCAGCAGTTCTACGGACACCGGGGAGCTGTTTTTT
>TRBD2|TRBV6-1|TRBJ2-3|-
CASSELVAGGSTDTQYF
TGTGCCAGCAGTGAATTGGTAGCGGGGGGGAGCACAGATACGCAGTATTTT
>-|TRBV28|TRBJ2-7|-
CAAQGFDEQYF
TGTGCCGCACAGGGATTCGACGAGCAGTACTTC
>-|TRBV20-1|TRBJ2-1|-
CSATGSDEQFF
TGCAGTGCTACAGGGTCCGATGAGCAGTTCTTC
>-|TRBV7-9|TRBJ1-2|-
CASSSPARDTSHNYGYTF
TGTGCCAGCAGCTCCCCGGCCCGGGACACTTCTCATAACTATGGCTACACCTTC
>-|TRBV7-9|TRBJ2-7|-
CASSPLLDGGGEQYF
TGTGCCAGCAGCCCCCTTTTGGATGGGGGCGGCGAGCAGTACTTC
>TRBD2|TRBV6-5|TRBJ2-1|-
CASRTSGQYNEQFF
TGTGCCAGCAGAACTAGCGGGCAATACAATGAGCAGTTCTTC
>-|TRBV4-1|TRBJ2-7|-
CASSQVGRGAEQYF
TGCGCCAGCAGCCAAGTAGGCAGGGGAGCCGAGCAGTACTTC
>-|TRBV18|TRBJ2-7|few
CASSPPSSGRREQYF
TGTGCCAGCTCACCACCTTCGTCGGGTAGGAGAGAGCAGTACTTC
>TRBD1|TRBV6-6|TRBJ1-4|-
CASSPTGENEKLFF
TGTGCCAGCAGCCCGACAGGGGAGAATGAAAAACTGTTTTTT
>-|TRBV5-5|TRBJ1-1|-
CASSFLGGNTEAFF
TGTGCCAGCAGCTTCTTAGGGGGGAACACTGAAGCTTTCTTT
>-|TRBV7-9|TRBJ1-2|-
CASSLAPDRSDGYTF
TGTGCCAGCAGCTTAGCTCCCGACAGGAGCGATGGCTACACCTTC
>-|TRBV7-6|TRBJ2-2|-
CASSLVAGRESTGELFF
TGTGCCAGCAGCTTAGTGGCGGGTCGCGAATCCACCGGGGAGCTGTTTTTT
>-|TRBV27|TRBJ1-5|-
CASSFQGSNQPQHF
TGTGCCAGCAGTTTTCAGGGAAGCAATCAGCCCCAGCATTTT
>-|TRBV3-1/TRBV3-2|TRBJ2-7|-
CASSQELPYEQYF
TGTGCCAGCAGCCAAGAACTTCCCTACGAGCAGTACTTC
>-|TRBV7-9|TRBJ2-2|-
CASSDSNTGELFF
TGTGCCAGCAGTGACAGCAACACCGGGGAGCTGTTTTTT
>TRBD1|TRBV28|TRBJ1-2|once
CASSPGQGAPLYGYTF
TGTGCCAGCAGTCCAGGACAGGGCGCTCCTCTCTATGGCTACACCTTC
>-|TRBV7-8|TRBJ1-3|-
CASSPPGNTIYF
TGTGCCAGCAGCCCCCCAGGAAACACCATATATTTT
>-|TRBV2|TRBJ1-3|-
CASGAGGALGNTIYF
TGTGCCAGCGGGGCGGGGGGCGCGTTGGGAAACACCATATATTTT
>-|TRBV20-1|TRBJ2-1|once
CSATSSNEQFF
TGCAGTGCTACTAGCTCCAATGAGCAGTTCTTC
>-|TRBV6-5|TRBJ1-2|-
CASSYSTTDLYGYTF
TGTGCCAGCAGTTACTCGACGACAGACTTATATGGCTACACCTTC
>-|TRBV5-1|TRBJ2-2|-
CASSLGDRLYTGELFF
TGCGCCAGCAGCTTGGGAGACAGGCTATACACCGGGGAGCTGTTTTTT